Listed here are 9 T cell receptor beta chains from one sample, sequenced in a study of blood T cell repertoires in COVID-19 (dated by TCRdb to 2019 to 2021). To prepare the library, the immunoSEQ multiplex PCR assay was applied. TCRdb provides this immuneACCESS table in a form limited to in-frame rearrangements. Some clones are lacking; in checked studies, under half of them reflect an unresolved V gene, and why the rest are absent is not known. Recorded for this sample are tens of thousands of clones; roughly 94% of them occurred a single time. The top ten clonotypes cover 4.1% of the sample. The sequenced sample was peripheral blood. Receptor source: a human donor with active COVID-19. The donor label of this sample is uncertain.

In DNA, the CDR3 is TGTGCCAGCATTGGGAAATGGGGGAGGGTCGACTACAATGAGCAGTTCTTC. It is translated as CASIGKWGRVDYNEQFF. This chain uses TRBV11-2 with TRBJ2-1; 7 positions agree with TRBD2. The CDR3 covers 17 residues. Germline assignment: CDR1 SGHAT and CDR2 FQNNGV. The V gene end was trimmed by 7 bases and the J gene end by 3 bases; junction bases not matched to a gene: 15.

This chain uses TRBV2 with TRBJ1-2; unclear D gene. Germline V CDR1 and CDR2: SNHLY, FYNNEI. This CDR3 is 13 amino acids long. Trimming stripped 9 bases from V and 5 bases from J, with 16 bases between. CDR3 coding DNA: TGTGCCAGTGAAAGAGGGAGCCCTTATGGCTACACCTTC. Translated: CASERGSPYGYTF. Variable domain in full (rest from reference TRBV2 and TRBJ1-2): EPEVTQTPSHQVTQMGQEVILRCVPISNHLYFYWYRQILGQKVEFLVSFYNNEISEKSEIFDDQFSVERPDGSNFTLKIRSTKLEDSAMYFCASERGSPYGYTFGSGTRLTVV.

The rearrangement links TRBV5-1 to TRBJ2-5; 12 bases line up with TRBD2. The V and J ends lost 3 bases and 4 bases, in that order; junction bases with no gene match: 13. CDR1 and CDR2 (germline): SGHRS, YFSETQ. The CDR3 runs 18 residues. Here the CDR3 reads CASSSLASGGAGRETQYF. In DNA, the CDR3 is TGCGCCAGCAGCTCGCTTGCTAGCGGGGGGGCAGGGAGAGAGACCCAGTACTTC.

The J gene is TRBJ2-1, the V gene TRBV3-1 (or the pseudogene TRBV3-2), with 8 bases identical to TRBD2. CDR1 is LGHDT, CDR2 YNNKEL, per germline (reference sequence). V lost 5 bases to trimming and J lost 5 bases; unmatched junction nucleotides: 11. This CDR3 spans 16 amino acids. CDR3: CASSFNGERGNNEQFF. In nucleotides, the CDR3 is TGTGCCAGCAGCTTCAACGGGGAGCGGGGGAACAATGAGCAGTTCTTC.

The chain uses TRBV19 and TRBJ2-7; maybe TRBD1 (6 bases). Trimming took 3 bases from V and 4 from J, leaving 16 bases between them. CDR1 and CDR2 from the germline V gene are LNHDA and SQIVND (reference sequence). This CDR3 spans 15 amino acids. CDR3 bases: TGTGCCAGTAGTATTTTGGGGGCTAATTCTTACGAGCAGTACTTC. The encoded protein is CASSILGANSYEQYF.

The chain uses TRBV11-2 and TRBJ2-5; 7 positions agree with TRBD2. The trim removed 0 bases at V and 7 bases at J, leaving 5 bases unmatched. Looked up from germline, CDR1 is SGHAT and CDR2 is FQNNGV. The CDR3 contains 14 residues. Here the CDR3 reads CASSLDVGEGTQYF. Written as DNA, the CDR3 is TGTGCCAGCAGCTTAGATGTGGGGGAGGGGACCCAGTACTTC.

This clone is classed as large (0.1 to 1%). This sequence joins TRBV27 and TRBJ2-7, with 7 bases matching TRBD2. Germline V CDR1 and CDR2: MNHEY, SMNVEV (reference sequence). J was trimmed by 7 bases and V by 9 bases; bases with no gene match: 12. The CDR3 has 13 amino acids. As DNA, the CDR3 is TGTGCCAGTAACGAAGGAGGGACTACGGAGCAGTACTTC. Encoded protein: CASNEGGTTEQYF.

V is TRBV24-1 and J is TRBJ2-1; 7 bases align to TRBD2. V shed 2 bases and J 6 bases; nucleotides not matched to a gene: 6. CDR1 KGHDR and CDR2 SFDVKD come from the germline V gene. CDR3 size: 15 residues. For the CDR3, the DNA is TGTGCCACCAGTGATTACGGGACTAATTCCAATGAGCAGTTCTTC. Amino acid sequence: CATSDYGTNSNEQFF.

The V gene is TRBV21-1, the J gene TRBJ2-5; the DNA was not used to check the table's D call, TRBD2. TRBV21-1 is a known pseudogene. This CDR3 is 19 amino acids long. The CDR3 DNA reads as TGTGCCAGCAGCAAAGATGGTCTCTGGGGCGCGGGGGGGGAGGAGACCCAGTACTTC. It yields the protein CASSKDGLWGAGGEETQYF.